The 26 T cell receptor beta chains below were found in one sample sequenced in a study of cytomegalovirus exposure and HLA in healthy donors. PCR primers comprised 60 Vbeta and 13 Jbeta primers. TCRdb keeps only in-frame clones here, not all; method: immunoSEQ multiplex PCR. Of around 180,000 clones detected, less than 80% appear once; the ten largest clones hold 0.69%. Sequenced: PBMCs. The receptors derive from a woman between 35 and 50 years old in good health and CMV-seronegative.

The chain couples TRBV6-1 to TRBJ1-1, with D perhaps TRBD1 (6 bases). Per germline, CDR1 MNHNS and CDR2 SASEGT. This CDR3 spans 15 amino acids. The V gene lost 1 base and the J gene lost 4 bases, with 13 bases spanning the gap. CDR3 region: CASSEVWGGPTEAFF. CDR3 nucleotide sequence: TGTGCCAGCAGTGAAGTTTGGGGGGGGCCCACTGAAGCTTTCTTT.

This clone is a singleton in its sample. The chain is built from TRBV19 and TRBJ2-7; a possible D gene is TRBD1 (5 bases). Trimming removed 6 bases at V and 2 bases at J, with 11 bases between. Per the germline V gene, CDR1 is LNHDA and CDR2 is SQIVND (reference sequence). This CDR3 region has 13 residues. CDR3 DNA: TGTGCCAGTAGAGCGCAAGGGGCCTACGAGCAGTACTTC. Translation: CASRAQGAYEQYF.

The chain employs TRBV7-9 and TRBJ2-1, with 13 bases identical to TRBD2. The CDR3 runs to 16 residues. Per the germline V gene, CDR1 is SEHNR and CDR2 is FQNEAQ (reference sequence). V shed 5 bases and J 6 bases; nucleotides not matched to a gene: 7. CDR3 protein: CASSPTSGRDSNEQFF. The CDR3 DNA reads as TGTGCCAGCAGCCCTACTAGCGGGAGGGATAGCAATGAGCAGTTCTTC.

The J gene is TRBJ2-5, the V gene TRBV29-1, with 7 bases that match TRBD2. The CDR3 runs 13 residues. Germline V lookup: CDR1 SQVTM, CDR2 ANQGSEA. The trim removed 7 bases at V and 11 bases at J, leaving 16 bases unmatched. CDR3 in amino acids: CSANRGGESKQYF. In nucleotides, the CDR3 is TGCAGCGCGAATCGTGGGGGGGAGTCGAAACAGTACTTC.

The rearrangement uses TRBV6-6 and TRBJ2-3; 7 bases match TRBD1. The CDR3 totals 16 residues. The V and J ends lost 7 bases and 2 bases, in that order; junction bases with no gene match: 12. Germline CDR1 reads MNHNY; CDR2 reads SVGAGI (reference sequence). In nucleotides, the CDR3 is TGTGCCAGCATACAAGATCGGGACAGAGTCACAGATACGCAGTATTTT. Residues: CASIQDRDRVTDTQYF.

The genes are TRBV27 and TRBJ1-5, with a possible D match to TRBD1 (5 bases). V gave up 2 bases and J gave up 2 bases, with 13 bases separating them. CDR3 size: 16 residues. Germline V gene lookup returns CDR1 MNHEY and CDR2 SMNVEV (reference sequence). CDR3 residues: CASSLVQGVGNQPQHF. The DNA for the CDR3 is TGTGCCAGCAGTTTAGTACAAGGGGTTGGCAATCAGCCCCAGCATTTT.

This chain joins TRBV7-2 and TRBJ2-7, with 8 bases lining up with TRBD2. The germline gives CDR1 SGHTA, CDR2 FQGNSA. This CDR3 has 15 residues. The J segment lost 2 bases and the V segment lost 5 bases, leaving 8 bases of the junction unmatched. The DNA for the CDR3 is TGTGCCAGCAGCGCACACTGGACTAGCCCCTACGAGCAGTACTTC. This sequence encodes CASSAHWTSPYEQYF. Together with reference TRBV7-2 and TRBJ2-7, the CDR3 gives the full variable domain: GAGVSQSPSNKVTEKGKDVELRCDPISGHTALYWYRQSLGQGLEFLIYFQGNSAPDKSGLPSDRFSAERTGGSVSTLTIQRTQQEDSAVYLCASSAHWTSPYEQYFGPGTRLTVT.

The chain uses TRBV6-5 and TRBJ1-6, with D perhaps matching TRBD1 (5 bases). The CDR3 has 15 amino acids. Germline CDR1 and CDR2: MNHEY and SVGAGI. V was trimmed by 2 bases and J by 7 bases, leaving 12 bases between them. The CDR3 region has the DNA TGTGCCAGCAGTTACAGGGGCCTAGGCAATTCACCCCTCCACTTT. Translated, it gives CASSYRGLGNSPLHF.

V is TRBV27 and J is TRBJ1-4; D ambiguous. This CDR3 contains 15 residues. Trimming removed 2 bases from V and 0 bases from J, with 7 bases in between. Germline V gives CDR1 MNHEY, CDR2 SMNVEV (reference sequence). The CDR3 DNA reads as TGTGCCAGCAGTTTAACCGGGACAACTAATGAAAAACTGTTTTTT. Its translation is CASSLTGTTNEKLFF.

The chain employs TRBV7-9 and TRBJ2-5, with a possible D match to TRBD1 (8 bases). The V end was cut by 5 bases, the J end by 4 bases, with 29 bases between. The V gene's germline CDR1 is SEHNR and CDR2 FQNEAQ (reference sequence). The CDR3 has 19 amino acids. The CDR3 DNA reads TGTGCCAGCAGCCAAAGGGGGGGGACAGGAAACTACCCCCGAGAGACCCAGTACTTC. It encodes CASSQRGGTGNYPRETQYF.

The chain joins TRBV30 to TRBJ2-5; possibly TRBD2 for D (6 bases). The germline V gene has CDR1 GTSNPN and CDR2 SVGIG (reference sequence). This CDR3 region has 11 residues. V was pared by 8 bases and J by 1 base, with 8 bases between. The CDR3 reads CARGVQETQYF. Here the CDR3 DNA reads TGTGCCCGCGGGGTCCAAGAGACCCAGTACTTC.

This clone was observed a single time. The V and J genes are TRBV6-1 and TRBJ1-2; 8 bases are a match to TRBD1. The CDR3 is 13 amino acids. V was clipped by 5 bases and J by 4 bases; unmatched bases: 3. Per germline, CDR1 MNHNS and CDR2 SASEGT. CDR3 sequence reads: CASSKTGAYGYTF. The CDR3 DNA sequence: TGTGCCAGCAGTAAGACAGGGGCCTATGGCTACACCTTC.

This clone was counted only a few times. The CDR3 nucleotides read TGCAGCGTTGATAGAGCTATGAACACTGAAGCTTTCTTT. Its translation: CSVDRAMNTEAFF. The chain couples TRBV29-1 to TRBJ1-1; D not resolved. CDR3 length equals 13 residues. The V gene's germline CDR1 is SQVTM and CDR2 ANQGSEA. V lost 3 bases to trimming and J lost 0 bases, with 8 bases between them.

The chain carries TRBV7-8 and TRBJ1-5, with TRBD1 matching over 7 bases. The J segment lost 0 bases and the V segment lost 5 bases, leaving 10 bases of the junction unmatched. The germline gives CDR1 SGHVS, CDR2 FQNEAQ. The CDR3 is 17 residues long. The CDR3 reads CASSIRDREYSNQPQHF. In DNA, the CDR3 is TGTGCCAGCAGCATCCGGGACAGAGAATATAGCAATCAGCCCCAGCATTTT.

This clone was recorded once. The V gene is TRBV7-2, the J gene TRBJ1-2; D gene unclear. The V end lost 5 bases, the J end lost 6 bases, and 19 bases lay between the germline ends. The CDR3 loop spans 15 amino acids. The germline gives CDR1 SGHTA, CDR2 FQGNSA. The CDR3 spells CASSSTRWQDNGYTF. The CDR3 DNA is TGTGCCAGCAGCAGCACCCGGTGGCAGGATAATGGCTACACCTTC. Combining the CDR3 with reference TRBV7-2 and TRBJ1-2 gives the whole variable domain GAGVSQSPSNKVTEKGKDVELRCDPISGHTALYWYRQSLGQGLEFLIYFQGNSAPDKSGLPSDRFSAERTGGSVSTLTIQRTQQEDSAVYLCASSSTRWQDNGYTFGSGTRLTVV.

The chain is built from TRBV19 and TRBJ1-2; 10 bases align to TRBD1. The germline CDR1 and CDR2 sequences are LNHDA and SQIVND (reference sequence). The CDR3 runs to 12 residues. J gave up 6 bases and V 7 bases, and 2 bases lay outside the gene matches. As DNA, the CDR3 is TGTGCCAGTATGGACAGGGGGGATGGCTACACCTTC. It encodes CASMDRGDGYTF.

This chain links TRBV30 with TRBJ1-5, with 7 bases identical to TRBD1. Germline CDR1 and CDR2: GTSNPN and SVGIG (reference sequence). This CDR3 contains 14 residues. Unmatched junction bases numbered 10, after V lost 7 bases and J lost 4 bases. Here the CDR3 DNA reads TGTGCCTCTCATACGGGACAGTGGAATCAGCCCCAGCATTTT. This codes for CASHTGQWNQPQHF.

The chain uses TRBV18 and TRBJ2-7; 8 bases are a match to TRBD2. The V segment lost 6 bases and the J segment 3 bases; nucleotides outside the gene matches: 10. The V gene's germline CDR1 is KGHSH and CDR2 LQKENI. The CDR3 runs 15 residues. CDR3 in amino acids: CASSAWGLEGYEQYF. The CDR3 DNA reads TGTGCCAGCTCGGCTTGGGGACTAGAGGGCTACGAGCAGTACTTC.

This clone was detected only a few times. This chain connects TRBV5-1 to TRBJ1-6, with 11 bases fitting TRBD1. The trim removed 2 bases at V and 9 bases at J, leaving 7 bases unmatched. CDR1 SGHRS and CDR2 YFSETQ come from the germline V gene. The CDR3 runs 16 residues. Here the CDR3 DNA reads TGCGCCAGCAGCTTCCGGACAGGGGGCGGCAGTTCACCCCTCCACTTT. Translating it yields CASSFRTGGGSSPLHF.

This rearrangement joins TRBV7-9 to TRBJ2-1, with 13 bases matching TRBD2. Germline CDR1 is SEHNR and CDR2 is FQNEAQ (reference sequence). The CDR3 sequence is 17 residues long. V trimming: 5 bases; J trimming: 7 bases; junction bases outside the gene matches: 11. The CDR3, as DNA: TGTGCCAGCAGCGCGAGACTAGCGGGAGGCCTGTATAATGAGCAGTTCTTC. Protein sequence: CASSARLAGGLYNEQFF.

The table lists this clone with a few counts. The chain recombines TRBV7-8 with TRBJ1-2; the match to TRBD1 covers 7 bases. The CDR3 totals 13 residues. CDR1 is SGHVS, CDR2 FQNEAQ, per germline. With 9 bases clipped from V and 8 bases from J, the junction kept 12 bases outside the gene matches. The CDR3 reads CASGRDRLKGYTF. DNA for the CDR3: TGTGCCAGTGGACGGGACAGACTAAAAGGCTACACCTTC.

The rearrangement joins TRBV4-3 to TRBJ2-5; no definite D call. Germline lookup yields CDR1 LGHNA and CDR2 YSLEER. The V end was cut by 1 base, the J end by 5 bases, with 8 bases between. The CDR3 extends over 13 amino acids. The CDR3 DNA sequence: TGCGCCAGCAGCCAAGGTTCCGTGGAGACCCAGTACTTC. Residues: CASSQGSVETQYF.

The chain joins TRBV7-2 to TRBJ2-7, with 10 bases aligning to TRBD2. This CDR3 has 17 residues. The V gene's germline CDR1 is SGHTA and CDR2 FQGNSA. V was pared by 2 bases and J by 6 bases, with 13 bases of the junction left unmatched. This CDR3 is CASSLRIPPAGGGEQYF. CDR3 in DNA: TGTGCCAGCAGCTTAAGAATCCCCCCAGCGGGAGGGGGCGAGCAGTACTTC.

The genes are TRBV13 and TRBJ2-2; D unclear. This CDR3 comprises 15 residues. The germline V and J ends were trimmed by 4 bases and 2 bases, with 11 bases remaining between them. Germline V gene sequence: CDR1 PRHDT, CDR2 FYEKMQ (reference sequence). This CDR3 reads CASSSTPRNTGELFF. For the CDR3, the DNA is TGTGCCAGCAGCTCAACTCCCCGAAACACCGGGGAGCTGTTTTTT.

The chain joins TRBV6-1 to TRBJ2-3; 9 bases align to TRBD1. J was trimmed by 14 bases and V by 9 bases; bases with no gene match: 9. The CDR3 contains 11 residues. The germline gives CDR1 MNHNS, CDR2 SASEGT. CDR3 residues: CASYRDRERYF. The CDR3 region has the DNA TGTGCCAGTTACCGGGACAGGGAGAGGTATTTT.

V gene TRBV6-6 combines with J gene TRBJ1-1; TRBD1 aligns across 10 bases. CDR1 and CDR2 from the germline V gene are MNHNY and SVGAGI (reference sequence). V lost 8 bases, J lost 8 bases, and 14 bases stayed unmatched. There are 15 residues in the CDR3. This CDR3 reads CASGNYRDRGMEAFF. DNA of the CDR3: TGTGCCAGCGGAAATTACCGGGACAGGGGTATGGAAGCTTTCTTT.